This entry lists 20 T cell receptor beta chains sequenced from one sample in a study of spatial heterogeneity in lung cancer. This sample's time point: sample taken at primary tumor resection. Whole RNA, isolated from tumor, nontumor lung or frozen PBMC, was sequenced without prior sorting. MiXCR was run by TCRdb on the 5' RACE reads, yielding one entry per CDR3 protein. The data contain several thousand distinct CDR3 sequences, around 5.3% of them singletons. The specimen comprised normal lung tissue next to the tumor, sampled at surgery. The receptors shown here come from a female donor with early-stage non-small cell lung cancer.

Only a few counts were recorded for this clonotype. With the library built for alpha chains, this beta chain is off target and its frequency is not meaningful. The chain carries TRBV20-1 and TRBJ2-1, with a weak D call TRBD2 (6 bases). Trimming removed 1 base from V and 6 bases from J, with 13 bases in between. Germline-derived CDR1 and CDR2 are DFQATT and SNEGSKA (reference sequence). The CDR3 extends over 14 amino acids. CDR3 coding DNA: TGCAGTGCTAGAGTAGCGGAGAGGGTCAATGAGCAGTTCTTC. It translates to CSARVAERVNEQFF.

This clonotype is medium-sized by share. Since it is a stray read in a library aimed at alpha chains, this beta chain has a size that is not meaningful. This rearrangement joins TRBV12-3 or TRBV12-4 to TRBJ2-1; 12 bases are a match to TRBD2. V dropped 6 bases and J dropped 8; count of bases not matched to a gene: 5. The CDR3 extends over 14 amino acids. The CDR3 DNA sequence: TGTGCCAGCAGGACGACTAGCGGGAGTTATGAGCAGTTCTTC. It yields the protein CASRTTSGSYEQFF.

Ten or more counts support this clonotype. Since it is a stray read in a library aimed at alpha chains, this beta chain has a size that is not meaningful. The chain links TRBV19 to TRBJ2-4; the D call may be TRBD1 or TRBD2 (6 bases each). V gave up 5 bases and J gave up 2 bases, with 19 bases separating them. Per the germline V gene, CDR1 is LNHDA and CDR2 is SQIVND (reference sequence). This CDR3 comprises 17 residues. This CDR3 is CASSAFEGGGTKNIQYF. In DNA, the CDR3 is TGTGCCAGTAGTGCCTTCGAGGGGGGTGGAACCAAAAACATTCAGTACTTC.

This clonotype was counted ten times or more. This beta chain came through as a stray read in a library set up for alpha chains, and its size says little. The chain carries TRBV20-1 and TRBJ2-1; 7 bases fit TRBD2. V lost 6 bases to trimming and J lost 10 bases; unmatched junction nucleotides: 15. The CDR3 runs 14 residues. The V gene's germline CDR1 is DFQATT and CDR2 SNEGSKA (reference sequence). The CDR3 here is CSATKGLAAREQFF. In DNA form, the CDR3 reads TGCAGTGCCACGAAGGGGCTAGCGGCTCGGGAGCAGTTCTTC.

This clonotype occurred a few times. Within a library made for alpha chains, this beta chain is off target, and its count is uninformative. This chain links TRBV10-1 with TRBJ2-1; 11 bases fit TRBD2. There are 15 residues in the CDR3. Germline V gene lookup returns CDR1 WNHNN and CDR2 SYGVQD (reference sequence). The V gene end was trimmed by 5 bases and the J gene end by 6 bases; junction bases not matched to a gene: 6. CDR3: CASSPLAGVSNEQFF. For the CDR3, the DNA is TGCGCCAGCAGTCCACTAGCGGGAGTGAGCAATGAGCAGTTCTTC.

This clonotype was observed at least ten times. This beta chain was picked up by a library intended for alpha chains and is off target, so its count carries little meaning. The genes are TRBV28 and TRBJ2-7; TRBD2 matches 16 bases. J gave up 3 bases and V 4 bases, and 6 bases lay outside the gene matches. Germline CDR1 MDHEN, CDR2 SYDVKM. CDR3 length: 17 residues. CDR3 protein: CASSSGTSGRGGYEQYF. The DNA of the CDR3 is TGTGCCAGCAGTTCCGGGACTAGCGGGAGGGGAGGCTACGAGCAGTACTTC.

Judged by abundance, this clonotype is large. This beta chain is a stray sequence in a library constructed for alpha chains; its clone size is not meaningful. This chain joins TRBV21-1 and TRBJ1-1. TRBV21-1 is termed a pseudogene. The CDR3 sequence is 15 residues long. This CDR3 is CASSKSNSVNTEAFF. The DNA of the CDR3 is TGTGCCAGCAGCAAAAGTAACAGCGTAAACACTGAAGCTTTCTTT.

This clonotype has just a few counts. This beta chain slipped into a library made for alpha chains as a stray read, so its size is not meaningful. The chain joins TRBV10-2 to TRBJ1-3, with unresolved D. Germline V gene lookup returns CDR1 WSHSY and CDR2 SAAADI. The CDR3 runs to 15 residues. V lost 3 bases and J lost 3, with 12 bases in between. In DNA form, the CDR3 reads TGCGCCAGCAGTGACCCTCACAGTAATGGAAACACCATATATTTT. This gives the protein CASSDPHSNGNTIYF.

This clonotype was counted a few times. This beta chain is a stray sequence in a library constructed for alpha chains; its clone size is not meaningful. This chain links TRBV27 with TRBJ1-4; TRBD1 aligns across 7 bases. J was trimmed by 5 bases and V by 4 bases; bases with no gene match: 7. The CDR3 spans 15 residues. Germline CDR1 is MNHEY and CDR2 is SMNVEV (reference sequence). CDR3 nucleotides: TGTGCCAGCAGTTCCGCAGGGGGTTCGAATGAAAAACTGTTTTTT. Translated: CASSSAGGSNEKLFF.

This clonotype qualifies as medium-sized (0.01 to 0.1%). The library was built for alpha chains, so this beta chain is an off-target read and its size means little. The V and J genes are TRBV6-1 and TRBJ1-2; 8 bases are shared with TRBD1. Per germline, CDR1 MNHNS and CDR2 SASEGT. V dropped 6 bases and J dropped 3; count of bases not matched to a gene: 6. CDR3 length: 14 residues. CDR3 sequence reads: CASSPGQEYYGYTF. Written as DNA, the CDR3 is TGTGCCAGCAGCCCGGGACAGGAGTACTATGGCTACACCTTC.

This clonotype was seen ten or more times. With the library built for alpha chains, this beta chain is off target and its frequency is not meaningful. The CDR3 region has the DNA TGTGCCAGCAGCAGCCGCAGGGGGCCAAATGAGCAGTTCTTC. Its translation is CASSSRRGPNEQFF. This chain uses TRBV5-8 with TRBJ2-1, with 8 nucleotides matching TRBD1. There are 14 residues in the CDR3. Germline V gene data show CDR1 as SGHTS and CDR2 as YDEGEE. V was clipped by 4 bases and J by 7 bases; unmatched bases: 7. The full variable domain, with the rest looked up from reference TRBV5-8 and TRBJ2-1, is EAGVTQSPTHLIKTRGQQATLRCSPISGHTSVYWYQQALGLGLQFLLWYDEGEERNRGNFPPRFSGRQFPNYSSELNVNALELEDSALYLCASSSRRGPNEQFFGPGTRLTVL.

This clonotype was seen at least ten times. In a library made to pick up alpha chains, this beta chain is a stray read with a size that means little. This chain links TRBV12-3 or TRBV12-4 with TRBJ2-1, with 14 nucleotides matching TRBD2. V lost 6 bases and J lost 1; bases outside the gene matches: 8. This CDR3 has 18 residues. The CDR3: CASSPGTSGRSSYNEQFF. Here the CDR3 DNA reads TGTGCCAGCAGCCCCGGGACTAGCGGGAGATCATCCTACAATGAGCAGTTCTTC.

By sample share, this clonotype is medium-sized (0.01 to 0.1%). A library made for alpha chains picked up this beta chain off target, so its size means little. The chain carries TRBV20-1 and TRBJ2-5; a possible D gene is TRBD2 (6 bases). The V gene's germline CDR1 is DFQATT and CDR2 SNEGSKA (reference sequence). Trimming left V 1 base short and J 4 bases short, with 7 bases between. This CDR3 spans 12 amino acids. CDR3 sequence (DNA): TGCAGTGCTAGAGTTAGCGGAGAGACCCAGTACTTC. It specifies CSARVSGETQYF.

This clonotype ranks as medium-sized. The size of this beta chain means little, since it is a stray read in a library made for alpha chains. The CDR3 bases are TGCGCCAGCAGCCAAGATATCCGCGGAAGCACAGATACGCAGTATTTT. Translated: CASSQDIRGSTDTQYF. The chain is built from TRBV4-1 and TRBJ2-3; no firm D call. Germline values: CDR1 MGHRA, CDR2 YSYEKL. The CDR3 totals 16 residues. V lost 0 bases and J 0 bases, leaving 10 bases between the germline ends.

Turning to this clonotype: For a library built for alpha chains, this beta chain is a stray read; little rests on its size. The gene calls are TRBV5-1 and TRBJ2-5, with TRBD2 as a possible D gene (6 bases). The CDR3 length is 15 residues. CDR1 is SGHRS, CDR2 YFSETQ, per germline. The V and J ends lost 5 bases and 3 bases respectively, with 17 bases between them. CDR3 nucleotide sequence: TGCGCCAGCAGTACTCGGGACTCAACTGAAGAGACCCAGTACTTC. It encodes CASSTRDSTEETQYF.

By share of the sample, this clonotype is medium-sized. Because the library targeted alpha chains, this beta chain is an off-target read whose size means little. In nucleotides, the CDR3 is TGTGCCAGCAGTCGACAGGGGTTTCTCTACAATGAGCAGTTCTTC. It encodes CASSRQGFLYNEQFF. This sequence joins TRBV28 and TRBJ2-1; 8 nucleotides align to TRBD1. With V trimmed by 5 bases and J by 3 bases, 6 bases remained unmatched. The CDR3 sequence is 15 residues long. CDR1 is MDHEN and CDR2 is SYDVKM in the germline V gene. The full variable domain, completed using reference TRBV28 and TRBJ2-1, is DVKVTQSSRYLVKRTGEKVFLECVQDMDHENMFWYRQDPGLGLRLIYFSYDVKMKEKGDIPEGYSVSREKKERFSLILESASTNQTSMYLCASSRQGFLYNEQFFGPGTRLTVL.

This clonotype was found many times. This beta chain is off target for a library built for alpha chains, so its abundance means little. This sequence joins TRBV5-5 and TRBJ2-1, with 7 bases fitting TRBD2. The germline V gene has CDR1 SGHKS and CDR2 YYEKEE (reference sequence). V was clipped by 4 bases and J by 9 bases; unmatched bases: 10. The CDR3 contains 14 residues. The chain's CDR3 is CASSPAQGLREQFF. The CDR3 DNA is TGTGCCAGCAGCCCAGCCCAGGGACTACGTGAGCAGTTCTTC.

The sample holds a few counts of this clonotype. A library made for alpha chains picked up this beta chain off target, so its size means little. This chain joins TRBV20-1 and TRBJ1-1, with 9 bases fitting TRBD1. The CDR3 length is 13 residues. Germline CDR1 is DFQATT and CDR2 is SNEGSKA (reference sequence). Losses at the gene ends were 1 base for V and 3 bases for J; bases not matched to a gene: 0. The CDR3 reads CSARGQGDTEAFF. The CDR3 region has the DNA TGCAGTGCTAGAGGACAGGGGGACACTGAAGCTTTCTTT.

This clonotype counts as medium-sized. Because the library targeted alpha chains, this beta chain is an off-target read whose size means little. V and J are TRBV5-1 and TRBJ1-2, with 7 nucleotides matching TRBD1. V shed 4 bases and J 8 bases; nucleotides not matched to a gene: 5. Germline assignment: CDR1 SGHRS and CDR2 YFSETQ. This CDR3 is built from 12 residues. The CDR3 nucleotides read TGCGCCAGCAGCCCACAGGGGTCAGGCTACACCTTC. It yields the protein CASSPQGSGYTF.

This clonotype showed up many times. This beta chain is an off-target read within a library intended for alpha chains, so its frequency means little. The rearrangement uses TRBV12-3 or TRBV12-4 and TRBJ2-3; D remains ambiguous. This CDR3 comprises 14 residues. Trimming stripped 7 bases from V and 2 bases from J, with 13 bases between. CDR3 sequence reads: CASKTDLNTDTQYF. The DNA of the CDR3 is TGTGCCAGCAAAACTGACCTAAACACAGATACGCAGTATTTT.